This is a list of T cell receptor beta chains from one sample in a study of blood T cell repertoires in COVID-19. TCRdb's copy holds only in-frame clones and misses some; the assay was immunoSEQ multiplex PCR. The sample records hundreds of thousands of clones, 75% to 85% being singletons. Sequences were obtained from peripheral blood. The receptor source for this set is a woman aged 80 or over with COVID-19, enrolled during active disease. Each CDR3 is given with its conserved first and last residue. D genes are given only for firm matches. Only some rows state a clone size, as once, few, many or a class for expanded clones.

clone_size,d_call,v_call,j_call,cdr3_nt,cdr3_aa
-,TRBD1,TRBV6-5,TRBJ2-2,TGTGCCAGCAGTTTGACAGGGGGCACCGGGGAGCTGTTTTTT,CASSLTGGTGELFF
-,-,TRBV3-1/TRBV3-2,TRBJ2-1,TGTGCCAGCAGCCGAGTAACCCTAAACAATGAGCAGTTCTTC,CASSRVTLNNEQFF
-,TRBD1,TRBV9,TRBJ1-2,TGTGCCAGCAGCGTAGGGAGGGGGCAGATTGATGGCTACACCTTC,CASSVGRGQIDGYTF
few,-,TRBV5-1,TRBJ2-2,TGCGCCAGCGACTTCGAGGGCACCGGGGAGCTGTTTTTT,CASDFEGTGELFF
-,TRBD2,TRBV4-1,TRBJ2-7,TGCGCCAGCAGCCAAGGGGAGGGCCGCTACGAGCAGTACTTC,CASSQGEGRYEQYF
-,-,TRBV18,TRBJ1-5,TGTGCCAGCTCACCAGACAGAAATCAGCCCCAGCATTTT,CASSPDRNQPQHF
once,-,TRBV2,TRBJ1-1,TGTGCCAGCAGTCAGACAGCTTACACTGAAGCTTTCTTT,CASSQTAYTEAFF
once,-,TRBV28,TRBJ1-5,TGTGCCAGCAGTTCCCCGGGACAAGTTCTCAGACAGCCCCAGCATTTT,CASSSPGQVLRQPQHF
once,TRBD1,TRBV7-9,TRBJ1-1,TGTGCCAGCAGCATCCCGGACAGGGGGAACACTGAAGCTTTCTTT,CASSIPDRGNTEAFF
once,-,TRBV7-2,TRBJ2-2,TGTGCCAGCAGCCTATCGGGCAGGGGTTTGACCGGGGAGCTGTTTTTT,CASSLSGRGLTGELFF
-,-,TRBV2,TRBJ2-5,TGTGCCAGCAGTGAACGACAGCTCCAAGAGACCCAGTACTTC,CASSERQLQETQYF
-,TRBD2,TRBV30,TRBJ2-3,TGTGCCTGGAACAGACTAGCGGGGGCACAAGATACGCAGTATTTT,CAWNRLAGAQDTQYF
-,TRBD2,TRBV7-2,TRBJ2-7,TGTGCCAGCAGCTTTGTCACGACTAGCGGCTACGAGCAGTACTTC,CASSFVTTSGYEQYF
-,-,TRBV7-9,TRBJ1-2,TGTGCCAGCAGCTTCTCAGGGAAGGACTATGGCTACACCTTC,CASSFSGKDYGYTF
-,-,TRBV5-6,TRBJ2-2,TGTGCCAGCAGTAGGGCGGCCAGGGCGGTCACCGGGGAGCTGTTTTTT,CASSRAARAVTGELFF
-,TRBD2,TRBV3-1/TRBV3-2,TRBJ2-1,TGTGCCAGCAACCAAGCGAGGACTAGCGGGAGCGATGAGCAGTTCTTC,CASNQARTSGSDEQFF
-,-,TRBV19,TRBJ1-2,TGTGCCAGCGGCGGACAGAACTATGGCTACACCTTC,CASGGQNYGYTF
-,TRBD1,TRBV18,TRBJ1-1,TGTGCCAGCTCACGACAGGGATGGGACACTGAAGCTTTCTTT,CASSRQGWDTEAFF
-,-,TRBV11-2,TRBJ2-2,TGTGCCAGCTGTCGGACTACGAACACCGGGGAGCTGTTTTTT,CASCRTTNTGELFF
-,-,TRBV30,TRBJ1-1,TGTGCCTGGATTCCCGGTCGGGGGAACACTGAAGCTTTCTTT,CAWIPGRGNTEAFF
once,TRBD1,TRBV9,TRBJ1-3,TGTGCCAGCAGCCCTAGTGGACAGGGGAGAATATATTTT,CASSPSGQGRIYF
-,-,TRBV30,TRBJ2-3,TGTGCCTGGAGAGAAGGAGGAGACGTTCAGTATTTT,CAWREGGDVQYF
-,-,TRBV7-6,TRBJ1-6,TGTGCCAGCAGCTTAGGTTCACAGGCAGATTCACCCCTCCACTTT,CASSLGSQADSPLHF
-,TRBD1,TRBV20-1,TRBJ2-4,TGCAGTGCTAGTGACAGGGTCAACAAAAACATTCAGTACTTC,CSASDRVNKNIQYF
-,-,TRBV18,TRBJ1-4,TGTGCCAGCTCCCAACAGGCTTATAATGAAAAACTGTTTTTT,CASSQQAYNEKLFF
-,-,TRBV20-1,TRBJ2-1,TGCAGTGCTAGTCAGGCAGGGCGGTACAATGAGCAGTTCTTC,CSASQAGRYNEQFF
-,TRBD2,TRBV30,TRBJ2-3,TGTGCCTGGGACTCGGGTAGCGGGGGGGATACGCAGTATTTT,CAWDSGSGGDTQYF
-,-,TRBV6-5,TRBJ1-5,TGTGCCAGCAGTTTTACAGGTGGGGGCGGGCCCCAGCATTTT,CASSFTGGGGPQHF
-,-,TRBV3-1/TRBV3-2,TRBJ1-2,TGTGCCAGCAGCCCGACGGAGATCGATGGCTACACCTTC,CASSPTEIDGYTF
-,-,TRBV7-3,TRBJ2-5,TGTGCCAGCAGCCCTGAGACGCGGGGGACCCAGTACTTC,CASSPETRGTQYF
-,-,TRBV5-4,TRBJ1-1,TGTGCCAGCAGCTTGGTTTGGGGGGGTAGTGTGAACACTGAAGCTTTCTTT,CASSLVWGGSVNTEAFF
-,-,TRBV28,TRBJ1-2,TGTGCCAGCAGCCTTCTAGACTATGGCTACACCTTC,CASSLLDYGYTF
-,TRBD1,TRBV7-2,TRBJ1-1,TGTGCCAGCAGCTTCATGACAGGGAGTGTTGAGGACACTGAAGCTTTCTTT,CASSFMTGSVEDTEAFF
-,TRBD1,TRBV20-1,TRBJ1-3,TGCAGTGCTAGTGACCCTAGACAGGGGGGTTCTCGAAACACCATATATTTT,CSASDPRQGGSRNTIYF